This T cell receptor beta chain comes out of a study of a mutant IDH1 vaccine in newly diagnosed glioma. Study background: Treated patients had a mean age of approximately 40 years and an approximately 62% male, around 38% female split.

Findings and limits, study-wide: Most patients, roughly 92%, showed vaccine-induced immune responses.

In this sample, this clone turned up a few times. Its specificity is unknown. The sample's time point: week 5, during vaccination. The investigators gave 300 ug of mutant IDH1 20-mer peptide in each vaccine dose, together with topical imiquimod. Diagnosis in the donors showed new WHO grade 3 or 4 astrocytomas that were IDH1-mutant and ATRX-lost. Looked up from germline, CDR1 is SGDLS and CDR2 is YYNGEE. The CDR3 totals 12 residues. V was shortened by 8 bases and J by 4 bases, with 10 bases between the two germline ends. Only in-frame clones appear in the TCRdb table, and some are missing; sequencing was by immunoSEQ multiplex PCR. The sample has about 36,000 clones; 75% to 85% are singletons.

The clonotype comes from a man aged 45-65 years with glioma. The chain couples TRBV9 to TRBJ1-3; D is ambiguous. The specimen comprised PBMCs, sampled from a glioma patient whose treatment included an IDH1 peptide vaccine. CDR3 DNA: TGTGCCAGTAGCCTCTCCGGAAACACCATATATTTT. This gives the protein CASSLSGNTIYF. The whole variable domain, remainder taken from reference TRBV9 and TRBJ1-3, is DSGVTQTPKHLITATGQRVTLRCSPRSGDLSVYWYQQSLDQGLQFLIQYYNGEERAKGNILERFSAQQFPDLHSELNLSSLELGDSALYFCASSLSGNTIYFGEGSWLTVV.